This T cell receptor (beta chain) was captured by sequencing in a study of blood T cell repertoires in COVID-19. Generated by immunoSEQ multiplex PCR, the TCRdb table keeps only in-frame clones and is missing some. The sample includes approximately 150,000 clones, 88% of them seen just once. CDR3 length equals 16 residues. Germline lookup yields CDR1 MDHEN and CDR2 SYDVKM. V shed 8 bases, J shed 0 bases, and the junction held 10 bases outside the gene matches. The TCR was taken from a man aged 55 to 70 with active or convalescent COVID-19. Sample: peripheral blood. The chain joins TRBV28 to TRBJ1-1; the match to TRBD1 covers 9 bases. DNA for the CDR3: TGTGCCAGCGGGACAGGGAGTGTCTGGGTGAACACTGAAGCTTTCTTT. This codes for CASGTGSVWVNTEAFF.